This T cell receptor (beta chain) is from a study of blood T cell repertoires in COVID-19. This clone was recorded a few times. Sequencing was performed with immunoSEQ multiplex PCR; in TCRdb, only in-frame clones are kept and a portion is missing. The sample contains 250,000 or so clones, nearly 90% of which appear only once. The TCR sequence derives from a woman aged 30 to 39 with acute or convalescent COVID-19. Sequencing was carried out using peripheral blood.

The CDR3 region is CASSIEPQVISGNTIYF. CDR3 DNA sequence: TGTGCCAGTAGTATCGAACCTCAGGTTATCTCTGGAAACACCATATATTTT. V usage is TRBV19 and J usage is TRBJ1-3; D is unclear. Germline values: CDR1 LNHDA, CDR2 SQIVND (reference sequence). This CDR3 has 17 residues. With 3 bases removed from V and 0 bases from J, the gap between germline ends came to 15 bases.